This T cell receptor beta chain was found in a study of T cells in Graves' hyperthyroidism and ophthalmopathy. This clonotype was observed a single time. Amplification of TCR beta CDR3 regions was performed using RNA transcripts as template. The HTBI primer set served for first-round RT-PCR of the TCR CDR3. Via MiXCR, TCRdb re-called the multiplex PCR reads, giving one row per CDR3 protein. There are about 560,000 distinct CDR3 sequences in the sample; just over 45% occur only once, and roughly 8.2% lies in the top ten. Hyperthyroidism of Graves' type that showed no ophthalmopathy progression within 18 months was stable. The patients, who ranged from 18 to 65 in age, presented with newly diagnosed hyperthyroidism lasting under 2 months. The CDR3 extends over 15 amino acids. The V gene end was trimmed by 6 bases and the J gene end by 2 bases; junction bases not matched to a gene: 7.

The sample consisted of peripheral blood or thyroid tissue (not recorded which). The sequence came from a woman between 18 and 30 years old with Graves' hyperthyroidism. The chain joins TRBV12-3 or TRBV12-4 to TRBJ1-1; the match to TRBD1 covers 9 bases. CDR3 sequence reads: CASSIQGQGNTEAFF. The CDR3 nucleotides are TGTGCCAGCAGCATCCAGGGACAGGGAAACACTGAAGCTTTCTTT.